Reported below is one T cell receptor (beta chain). Sequencing was performed with immunoSEQ multiplex PCR; in TCRdb, only in-frame clones are kept and a portion is missing. The repertoire holds around 250,000 clones, under 90% seen once, with around a sixth in the top ten. The data were taken from a study of blood T cell repertoires in COVID-19. This CDR3 is built from 15 residues. The germline gives CDR1 SGHVS, CDR2 FQNEAQ. Losses at the gene ends were 1 base for V and 2 bases for J; bases not matched to a gene: 2. The chain employs TRBV7-8 and TRBJ2-3; 8 bases agree with TRBD2. The sequence was obtained from a young man who had recovered from COVID-19. The specimen sequenced was PBMCs or T cells enriched from blood (not recorded which). CDR3 sequence: CASSLGREDTDTQYF. CDR3 nucleotides: TGTGCCAGCAGCTTAGGGCGGGAGGACACAGATACGCAGTATTTT.